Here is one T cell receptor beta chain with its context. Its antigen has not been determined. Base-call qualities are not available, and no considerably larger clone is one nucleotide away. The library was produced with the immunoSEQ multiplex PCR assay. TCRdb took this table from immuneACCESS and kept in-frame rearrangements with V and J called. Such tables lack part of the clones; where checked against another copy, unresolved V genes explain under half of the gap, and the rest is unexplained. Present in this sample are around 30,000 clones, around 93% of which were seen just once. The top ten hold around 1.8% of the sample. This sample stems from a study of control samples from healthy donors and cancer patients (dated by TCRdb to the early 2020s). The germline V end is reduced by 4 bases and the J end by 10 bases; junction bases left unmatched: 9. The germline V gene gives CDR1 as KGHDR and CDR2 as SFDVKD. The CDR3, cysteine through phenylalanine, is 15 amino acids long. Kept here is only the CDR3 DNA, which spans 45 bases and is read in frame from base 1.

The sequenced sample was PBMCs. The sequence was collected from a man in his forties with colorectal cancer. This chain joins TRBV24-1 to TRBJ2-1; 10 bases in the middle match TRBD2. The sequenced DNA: TGTGCCACCAGTGACCCACAGCGGGGGGGCGGGGAGCAGTTCTTC. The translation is CATSDPQRGGGEQFF.